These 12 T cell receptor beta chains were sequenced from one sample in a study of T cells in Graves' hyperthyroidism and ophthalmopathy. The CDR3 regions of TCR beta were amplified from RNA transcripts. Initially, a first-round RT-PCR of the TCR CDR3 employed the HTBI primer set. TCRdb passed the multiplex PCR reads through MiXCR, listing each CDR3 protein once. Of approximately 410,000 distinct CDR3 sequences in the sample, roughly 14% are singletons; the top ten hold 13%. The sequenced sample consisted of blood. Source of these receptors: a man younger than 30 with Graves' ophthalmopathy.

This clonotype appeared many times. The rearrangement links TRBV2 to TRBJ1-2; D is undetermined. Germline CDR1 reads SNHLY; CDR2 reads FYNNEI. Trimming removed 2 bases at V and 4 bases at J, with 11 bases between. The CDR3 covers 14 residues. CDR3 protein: CASSERERLYGYTF. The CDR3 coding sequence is TGTGCCAGCAGTGAAAGGGAGCGCCTCTATGGCTACACCTTC.

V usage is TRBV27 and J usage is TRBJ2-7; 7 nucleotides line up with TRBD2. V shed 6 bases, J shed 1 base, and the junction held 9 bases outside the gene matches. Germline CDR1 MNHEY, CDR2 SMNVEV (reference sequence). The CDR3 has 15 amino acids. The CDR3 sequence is CASSPRGGKSYEQYF. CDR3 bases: TGTGCCAGCAGCCCACGGGGAGGGAAATCCTACGAGCAGTACTTC.

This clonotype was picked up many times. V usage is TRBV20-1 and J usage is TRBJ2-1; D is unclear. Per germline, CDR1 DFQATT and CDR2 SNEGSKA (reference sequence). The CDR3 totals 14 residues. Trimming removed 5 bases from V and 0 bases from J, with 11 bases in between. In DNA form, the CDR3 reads TGCAGTGCTCACGGATCCCTCTCCTACAATGAGCAGTTCTTC. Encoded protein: CSAHGSLSYNEQFF.

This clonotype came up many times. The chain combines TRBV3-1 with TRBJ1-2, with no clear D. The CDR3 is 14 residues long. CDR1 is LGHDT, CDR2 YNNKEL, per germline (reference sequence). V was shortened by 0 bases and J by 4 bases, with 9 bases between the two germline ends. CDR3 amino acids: CASSQEAGSYGYTF. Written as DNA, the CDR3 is TGTGCCAGCAGCCAAGAGGCGGGGTCCTATGGCTACACCTTC.

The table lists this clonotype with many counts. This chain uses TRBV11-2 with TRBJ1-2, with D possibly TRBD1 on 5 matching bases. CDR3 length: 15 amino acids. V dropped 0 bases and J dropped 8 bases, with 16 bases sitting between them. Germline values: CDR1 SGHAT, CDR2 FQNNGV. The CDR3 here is CASSLDIGQGRGYTF. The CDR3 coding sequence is TGTGCCAGCAGCTTAGATATTGGCCAGGGCCGGGGCTACACCTTC.

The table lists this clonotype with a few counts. The chain's CDR3 is CASTPRGGLAGSEQFF. In nucleotides, the CDR3 is TGTGCCAGCACCCCTAGAGGGGGACTAGCGGGGTCTGAGCAGTTCTTC. The rearrangement joins TRBV12-3 or TRBV12-4 to TRBJ2-1; 13 bases match TRBD2. The CDR3 runs to 16 residues. Unmatched junction bases numbered 12, after V lost 7 bases and J lost 9 bases.

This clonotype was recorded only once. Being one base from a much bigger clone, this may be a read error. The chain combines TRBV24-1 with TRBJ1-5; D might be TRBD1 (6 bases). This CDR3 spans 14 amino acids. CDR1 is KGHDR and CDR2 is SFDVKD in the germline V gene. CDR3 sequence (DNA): TGTGCCACCAGTGTAGCAGGGGCTTACCAGCCCCAGAATTTT. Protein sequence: CATSVAGAYQPQNF.

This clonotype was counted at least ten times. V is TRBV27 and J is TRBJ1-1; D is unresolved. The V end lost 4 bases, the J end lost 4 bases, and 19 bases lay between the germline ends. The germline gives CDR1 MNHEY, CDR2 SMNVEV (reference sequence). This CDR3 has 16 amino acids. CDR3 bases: TGTGCCAGCAGTTCGGAGTTATTGGCGCCCCGCACTGAAGCTTTCTTT. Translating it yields CASSSELLAPRTEAFF.

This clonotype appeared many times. DNA of the CDR3: TGCAGCGTAGGCGGGACAGGGAGTTTCGGCTACACCTTC. Translation gives CSVGGTGSFGYTF. The genes are TRBV29-1 and TRBJ1-2, with 9 nucleotides matching TRBD1. Germline V gene data show CDR1 as SQVTM and CDR2 as ANQGSEA. The CDR3 has 13 residues. V was pared by 6 bases and J by 8 bases, with 10 bases of the junction left unmatched.

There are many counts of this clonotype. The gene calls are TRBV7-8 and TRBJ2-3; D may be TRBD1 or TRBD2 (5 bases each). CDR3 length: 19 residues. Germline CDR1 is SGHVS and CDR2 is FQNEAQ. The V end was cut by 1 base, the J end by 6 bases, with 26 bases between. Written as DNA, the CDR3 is TGTGCCAGCAGCTTAGGGGGCCGCGAAAATGGGAGAAAAGGCGATACGCAGTATTTT. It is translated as CASSLGGRENGRKGDTQYF.

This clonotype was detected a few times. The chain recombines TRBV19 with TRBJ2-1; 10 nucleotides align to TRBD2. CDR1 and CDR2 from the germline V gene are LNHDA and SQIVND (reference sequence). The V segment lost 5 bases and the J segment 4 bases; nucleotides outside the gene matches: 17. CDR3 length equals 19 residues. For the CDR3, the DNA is TGTGCCAGTAGTCCCCGGGACAGAGGGACTAGCGTACCGTACAATGAGCAGTTCTTC. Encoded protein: CASSPRDRGTSVPYNEQFF.

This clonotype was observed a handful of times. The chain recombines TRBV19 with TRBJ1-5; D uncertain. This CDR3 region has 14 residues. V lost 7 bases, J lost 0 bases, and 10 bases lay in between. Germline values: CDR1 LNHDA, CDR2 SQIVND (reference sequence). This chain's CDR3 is CASTTRYSNQPQHF. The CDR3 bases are TGTGCCAGTACCACACGTTATAGCAATCAGCCCCAGCATTTT.